Following are 30 T cell receptor beta chains from one sample sequenced in a study of beta chain features in type 1 diabetes. TCRB transcripts that were expressed got sequenced, as all of the isolated RNA had been reverse transcribed. Produced via immunoSEQ multiplex PCR; TCRdb's table is partial and in-frame only. The sample holds some 19,000 clones, 50% seen once. The specimen was stem cell memory CD4+ T cells from blood. These receptor sequences come from a young man in good health.

In its sample, this clone was seen a few times. Different DNA sequences within this sample yield the same CDR3. The chain carries TRBV5-1 and TRBJ1-1; maybe TRBD1 (6 bases). This CDR3 has 14 amino acids. Looked up from germline, CDR1 is SGHRS and CDR2 is YFSETQ. The V and J ends lost 3 bases and 3 bases respectively, with 12 bases between them. The CDR3 reads CASSSQGFDTEAFF. The CDR3, as DNA: TGCGCCAGCAGCTCGCAGGGGTTTGACACTGAAGCTTTCTTT.

The chain links TRBV5-1 to TRBJ2-1; 13 nucleotides line up with TRBD2. Germline V gives CDR1 SGHRS, CDR2 YFSETQ. There are 17 residues in the CDR3. After removal of 5 bases from V and 7 bases from J, the junction contained 12 bases not matched to a gene. The CDR3 is CASRYGLAGVALNEQFF. CDR3 in DNA: TGCGCCAGCAGATATGGACTAGCGGGAGTAGCTTTGAATGAGCAGTTCTTC.

This clone was seen a few times. This chain connects TRBV7-3 to TRBJ2-1, with TRBD1 as a possible D gene (6 bases). The V gene's germline CDR1 is SGHTA and CDR2 FQGTGA. Trimming shortened V by 5 bases and J by 1 base, and 12 bases separated the two germline ends. This CDR3 is 15 amino acids long. CDR3 nucleotides: TGTGCCAGCAGCGGGTTCAGGGGATCCTACAATGAGCAGTTCTTC. It specifies CASSGFRGSYNEQFF.

The chain uses TRBV6-6 and TRBJ1-6, with D tentatively TRBD1 (6 bases). V shed 5 bases and J shed 5 bases, with 10 bases lying between them. The CDR3 loop spans 14 amino acids. In germline, CDR1 is MNHNY, CDR2 SVGAGI (reference sequence). The CDR3, as DNA: TGTGCCAGCAGTGAGGGGGTCGATAATTCACCCCTCCACTTT. Amino acid sequence: CASSEGVDNSPLHF.

The rearrangement joins TRBV18 to TRBJ2-4; TRBD1 aligns across 11 bases. The CDR3 is made up of 15 amino acids. The J segment lost 7 bases and the V segment lost 4 bases, leaving 6 bases of the junction unmatched. CDR1 and CDR2 from the germline V gene are KGHSH and LQKENI. In nucleotides, the CDR3 is TGTGCCAGCTCACGAGGACAGGGGGCATCTAACATTCAGTACTTC. Protein product: CASSRGQGASNIQYF.

The J gene is TRBJ2-4, the V gene TRBV2, with unresolved D. The V and J ends lost 0 bases and 15 bases respectively, with 6 bases between them. This CDR3 region has 10 residues. Germline-derived CDR1 and CDR2 are SNHLY and FYNNEI. CDR3 coding DNA: TGTGCCAGCAGTGAAGCCGTAGTGTACTTC. As protein: CASSEAVVYF. Drawing the rest from reference TRBV2 and TRBJ2-4, the complete variable domain is EPEVTQTPSHQVTQMGQEVILRCVPISNHLYFYWYRQILGQKVEFLVSFYNNEISEKSEIFDDQFSVERPDGSNFTLKIRSTKLEDSAMYFCASSEAVVYFGAGTRLSVL.

This clone was found a few times. CDR3 coding DNA: TGTGCCAGCTCACCACAAGCTGGGGCAAACTATGGCTACACCTTC. Protein: CASSPQAGANYGYTF. The chain couples TRBV18 to TRBJ1-2, with TRBD1 as a possible D gene (5 bases). The germline gives CDR1 KGHSH, CDR2 LQKENI. The CDR3 has 15 residues. Trimming left V 1 base short and J 2 bases short, with 11 bases between.

This chain uses TRBV4-2 with TRBJ1-5, with 7 bases identical to TRBD1. The germline V gene has CDR1 LGHNA and CDR2 YNFKEQ. Unmatched junction bases numbered 4, after V lost 1 base and J lost 4 bases. This CDR3 has 15 amino acids. The CDR3 DNA is TGTGCCAGCAGCCAAGGGACAGGCAATAATCAGCCCCAGCATTTT. Its protein is CASSQGTGNNQPQHF.

The rearrangement joins TRBV9 to TRBJ2-7; 12 nucleotides align to TRBD1. The CDR3 has 17 residues. Losses at the gene ends were 4 bases for V and 5 bases for J; bases not matched to a gene: 13. Germline CDR1 reads SGDLS; CDR2 reads YYNGEE. The DNA of the CDR3 is TGTGCCAGCAGCATGAGGAGGGACAGGGGGCGTATTGACGAGCAGTACTTC. This sequence encodes CASSMRRDRGRIDEQYF.

V gene TRBV5-8 combines with J gene TRBJ2-3; maybe TRBD2 (6 bases). This CDR3 has 14 residues. With 3 bases removed from V and 7 bases from J, the gap between germline ends came to 15 bases. Germline assignment: CDR1 SGHTS and CDR2 YDEGEE. CDR3 in amino acids: CASSYGTSFYTQYF. Here the CDR3 DNA reads TGTGCCAGCAGCTACGGGACTTCTTTTTATACGCAGTATTTT. The full variable domain, rest sourced from reference TRBV5-8 and TRBJ2-3, is EAGVTQSPTHLIKTRGQQATLRCSPISGHTSVYWYQQALGLGLQFLLWYDEGEERNRGNFPPRFSGRQFPNYSSELNVNALELEDSALYLCASSYGTSFYTQYFGPGTRLTVL.

J is TRBJ2-3 and V is TRBV19, with D perhaps TRBD2 (6 bases). Trimming cost V 3 bases and J 0 bases, with 10 bases left between them. Germline V gene sequence: CDR1 LNHDA, CDR2 SQIVND (reference sequence). CDR3 length: 15 amino acids. DNA for the CDR3: TGTGCCAGTAGTATTAGCGGAACTAGCACAGATACGCAGTATTTT. It encodes CASSISGTSTDTQYF.

This clone showed up just a few times. The V call is TRBV5-4, the J call TRBJ2-5; D ambiguous. V lost 0 bases and J 4 bases, leaving 13 bases between the germline ends. Germline CDR1 and CDR2: SGHNT and YYREEE (reference sequence). This CDR3 is 15 amino acids long. CDR3: CASSLASSFRETQYF. In nucleotides, the CDR3 is TGTGCCAGCAGCTTGGCCAGTTCGTTTCGAGAGACCCAGTACTTC.

This clone showed up just a few times. The V call is TRBV9, the J call TRBJ2-1, with 7 bases lining up with TRBD1. Germline values: CDR1 SGDLS, CDR2 YYNGEE. The CDR3 has 14 residues. The V and J ends lost 2 bases and 8 bases, in that order; junction bases with no gene match: 7. CDR3 in amino acids: CASSVQTGRDEQFF. CDR3 nucleotide sequence: TGTGCCAGCAGCGTCCAGACAGGGCGGGATGAGCAGTTCTTC.

V usage is TRBV6-1 and J usage is TRBJ2-2; TRBD1 is a possible D gene (6 bases). Germline CDR1 is MNHNS and CDR2 is SASEGT. CDR3 length: 17 amino acids. Trimming removed 3 bases from V and 6 bases from J, with 20 bases in between. CDR3 amino acids: CASSDIYTGPRAGELFF. Here the CDR3 DNA reads TGTGCCAGCAGTGACATATATACAGGGCCCCGCGCCGGGGAGCTGTTTTTT.

The V gene is TRBV5-1, the J gene TRBJ2-5; 8 nucleotides match TRBD2. The CDR3 is 16 amino acids. Trimming took 4 bases from V and 3 from J; bases not matched to a gene: 11. Germline CDR1 and CDR2: SGHRS and YFSETQ. The CDR3 protein is CASSNPRRGEEETQYF. The CDR3 DNA sequence: TGCGCCAGCAGCAACCCAAGGCGGGGGGAAGAAGAGACCCAGTACTTC.

The genes are TRBV7-3 and TRBJ2-5; 12 nucleotides match TRBD2. The junction had 7 bases not matched to a gene; V was cut back by 2 bases and J by 3 bases. Germline V gives CDR1 SGHTA, CDR2 FQGTGA. CDR3 length: 17 residues. CDR3 protein: CASSLGGGLAGEETQYF. In DNA form, the CDR3 reads TGTGCCAGCAGCTTAGGGGGGGGACTAGCGGGCGAAGAGACCCAGTACTTC.

The chain joins TRBV6-6 to TRBJ2-7; 12 positions agree with TRBD2. After removal of 0 bases from V and 5 bases from J, the junction contained 2 bases not matched to a gene. The CDR3 loop spans 15 amino acids. Germline V gene sequence: CDR1 MNHNY, CDR2 SVGAGI (reference sequence). CDR3: CASSYSASGRDEQYF. The CDR3 DNA reads TGTGCCAGCAGTTACTCAGCTAGCGGGAGGGACGAGCAGTACTTC.

A few counts support this clone. This chain connects TRBV23-1 to TRBJ2-7; D possibly corresponds to TRBD1 (5 bases). TRBV23-1 is designated an ORF whose function remains uncertain. This CDR3 region has 17 residues. V lost 2 bases to trimming and J lost 0 bases, with 17 bases between them. The chain's CDR3 is CASSQIRWGSPSYEQYF. CDR3 sequence (DNA): TGCGCCAGCAGTCAAATTAGGTGGGGCAGCCCCTCCTACGAGCAGTACTTC.

V gene TRBV10-3 combines with J gene TRBJ2-6, with D possibly being TRBD2 (5 bases). Germline V lookup: CDR1 ENHRY, CDR2 SYGVKD. This CDR3 spans 15 amino acids. V lost 2 bases, J lost 1 base, and 6 bases lay in between. The CDR3 sequence is CAISERGSGANVLTF. The CDR3 DNA reads TGTGCCATCAGTGAGCGGGGATCTGGGGCCAACGTCCTGACTTTC.

V usage is TRBV2 and J usage is TRBJ2-6; the D gene is possibly TRBD1 (6 bases). With 5 bases removed from V and 1 base from J, the gap between germline ends came to 12 bases. From germline, CDR1 is SNHLY and CDR2 FYNNEI. The CDR3 totals 16 residues. The DNA for the CDR3 is TGTGCCAGCAGTTACAGGGACCTATCTGGGGCCAACGTCCTGACTTTC. Translated: CASSYRDLSGANVLTF. The whole variable domain, remainder taken from reference TRBV2 and TRBJ2-6, is EPEVTQTPSHQVTQMGQEVILRCVPISNHLYFYWYRQILGQKVEFLVSFYNNEISEKSEIFDDQFSVERPDGSNFTLKIRSTKLEDSAMYFCASSYRDLSGANVLTFGAGSRLTVL.

By sample fraction, this clone is medium-sized. The V call is TRBV7-9, the J call TRBJ2-2; 10 nucleotides line up with TRBD1. The junction had 2 bases not matched to a gene; V was cut back by 3 bases and J by 4 bases. Germline CDR1 is SEHNR and CDR2 is FQNEAQ (reference sequence). The CDR3 covers 15 residues. The CDR3 region is CASSLGQGSTGELFF. CDR3 bases: TGTGCCAGCAGCTTGGGACAGGGGAGCACCGGGGAGCTGTTTTTT.

This clone was seen once. The J gene is TRBJ1-5, the V gene TRBV19; D remains ambiguous. This CDR3 is built from 13 residues. V was trimmed by 8 bases and J by 3 bases, leaving 11 bases between them. The germline V gene has CDR1 LNHDA and CDR2 SQIVND (reference sequence). DNA of the CDR3: TGTGCCAGTGGGAGATTGGACAATCAGCCCCAGCATTTT. Protein sequence: CASGRLDNQPQHF.

This clone has just a few counts. V is TRBV5-1 and J is TRBJ2-7; D possibly corresponds to TRBD2 (6 bases). Germline lookup yields CDR1 SGHRS and CDR2 YFSETQ. The CDR3 sequence is 14 residues long. Trimming pared 0 bases from V and 2 bases from J, leaving 9 bases between. The CDR3 protein is CASSLGLEPYEQYF. The CDR3 DNA sequence: TGCGCCAGCAGCTTGGGACTAGAACCCTACGAGCAGTACTTC.

Worth noting for this clone: Because the CDR3 is missing its conserved closing phenylalanine or tryptophan, this is likely a read error. The DNA is omitted, as the CDR3 cannot be located on it reliably, and the CDR3 follows TCRdb's listing. The chain joins TRBV6-6 to TRBJ1-4. Germline CDR1 MNHNY, CDR2 SVGAGI (reference sequence). The CDR3 totals 14 residues, both ends included. The CDR3: CASSYDSPGRRVFG.

This clone was seen once. The rearrangement uses TRBV23-1 and TRBJ2-7; D is ambiguous. Being an ORF, TRBV23-1 has a function that is uncertain. Between the trimmed V and J ends, which lost 0 bases and 2 bases, there was a span of 8 bases. CDR3 length: 14 amino acids. CDR3 bases: TGCGCCAGCAGTCAATCTAGTACTGCCTACGAGCAGTACTTC. Its protein is CASSQSSTAYEQYF.

The chain recombines TRBV5-8 with TRBJ1-2; 8 bases are shared with TRBD1. Germline lookup yields CDR1 SGHTS and CDR2 YDEGEE. V lost 4 bases and J lost 2; bases outside the gene matches: 10. The CDR3 totals 16 residues. CDR3 in amino acids: CASSLRTGRTNYGYTF. The CDR3 DNA reads as TGTGCCAGCAGCCTTAGGACAGGGAGGACGAACTATGGCTACACCTTC.

The chain joins TRBV28 to TRBJ2-1; no clear D. Trimming took 1 base from V and 6 from J, leaving 10 bases between them. Germline CDR1 reads MDHEN; CDR2 reads SYDVKM. This CDR3 contains 14 residues. The CDR3 here is CASSLSQSPNEQFF. DNA for the CDR3: TGTGCCAGCAGTTTATCGCAGTCGCCCAATGAGCAGTTCTTC.

CDR3 sequence (DNA): TGTGCCAGCTCACCTCCGGGACTAGCCCTCAATGAGCAGTTCTTC. This encodes CASSPPGLALNEQFF. This chain joins TRBV18 and TRBJ2-1, with 9 nucleotides matching TRBD2. Looked up from germline, CDR1 is KGHSH and CDR2 is LQKENI. This CDR3 has 15 residues. The junction had 6 bases not matched to a gene; V was cut back by 3 bases and J by 6 bases.

This clone was counted a few times. The chain couples TRBV5-4 to TRBJ2-3; a possible D gene is TRBD2 (6 bases). Trimming stripped 1 base from V and 0 bases from J, with 15 bases between. In germline, CDR1 is SGHNT, CDR2 YYREEE (reference sequence). The CDR3 is 17 amino acids. The CDR3 sequence: CASSLTLQRASTDTQYF. The CDR3 DNA reads as TGTGCCAGCAGCTTGACCCTGCAGCGGGCAAGCACAGATACGCAGTATTTT.

This clone was seen only once. The chain's CDR3 is CASSLVVSGGAVDTQYF. The CDR3 nucleotides are TGTGCCAGCAGCTTGGTGGTTAGCGGGGGGGCGGTAGATACGCAGTATTTT. The chain carries TRBV5-4 and TRBJ2-3; TRBD2 agrees at 11 bases. This CDR3 spans 17 amino acids. Germline CDR1 reads SGHNT; CDR2 reads YYREEE (reference sequence). The ends lost 0 bases at V and 5 bases at J; junction bases unmatched: 8.